The 16 T cell receptor beta chains listed next were all sequenced from one sample in a study of T-cell reconstitution after alpha-beta-depleted transplantation in children. Unique molecular identifiers were incorporated during preparation of the TCRbeta library. Via MiXCR, TCRdb re-called the PCR reads, giving one row per CDR3 protein. The sample lists hundreds of thousands of distinct CDR3 sequences; around 15% were seen once. This specimen consisted of PBMCs, mostly from graft donor cells, obtained 360 days after TCRalphabeta/CD19-depleted stem cell transplant. All receptors derive from a male patient aged 2-9 years who had a stem cell transplant for acute lymphoblastic leukemia, so the T cells may come from the graft donor.

There are many counts of this clonotype. The chain is built from TRBV12-3 or TRBV12-4 and TRBJ2-7, with 8 bases that match TRBD2. J lost 4 bases, V lost 4 bases, and 6 bases had no gene match. This CDR3 is 14 amino acids long. This CDR3 reads CASSSGPGGYEQYF. In nucleotides, the CDR3 is TGTGCCAGCAGTTCGGGCCCGGGGGGGTACGAGCAGTACTTC.

This rearrangement joins TRBV14 to TRBJ2-5, with D tentatively TRBD2 (5 bases). CDR1 SGHDN and CDR2 FVKESK come from the germline V gene. The CDR3 length is 15 residues. V lost 0 bases to trimming and J lost 5 bases, with 13 bases between them. The CDR3 is CASSQDGRGMETQYF. For the CDR3, the DNA is TGTGCCAGCAGCCAAGATGGTAGAGGGATGGAGACCCAGTACTTC.

V usage is TRBV21-1 and J usage is TRBJ2-3; the D call in the table, TRBD1, was not verified against the DNA. TRBV21-1 is listed as a pseudogene. The length of the CDR3 is 20 residues. The CDR3 protein is CASSFQCPPGPLRCTDTQYF. The CDR3 DNA reads TGTGCCAGCAGCTTCCAATGCCCCCCGGGACCCCTCAGGTGCACAGATACGCAGTATTTT.

This clonotype occurred many times. The chain couples TRBV4-2 to TRBJ2-2; tentative D call: TRBD2 (6 bases). Germline CDR1 LGHNA, CDR2 YNFKEQ. CDR3 length: 15 amino acids. Trimming removed 0 bases from V and 1 base from J, with 6 bases in between. The DNA of the CDR3 is TGTGCCAGCAGCCAAGAGCGGGGGAACACCGGGGAGCTGTTTTTT. It specifies CASSQERGNTGELFF.

This chain uses TRBV30 with TRBJ2-7, with D unclear. Per the germline V gene, CDR1 is GTSNPN and CDR2 is SVGIG (reference sequence). The CDR3 consists of 12 residues. Trimming removed 5 bases at V and 4 bases at J, with 12 bases between. The CDR3 coding sequence is TGTGCCTGGTGCCCAGACCGGTACGAGCAGTACTTC. It codes for CAWCPDRYEQYF.

The V gene is TRBV20-1, the J gene TRBJ2-7, with 8 bases aligning to TRBD2. Germline lookup yields CDR1 DFQATT and CDR2 SNEGSKA (reference sequence). The CDR3 is made up of 14 amino acids. V trimming: 5 bases; J trimming: 4 bases; junction bases outside the gene matches: 10. CDR3 residues: CSAAPGTSGYEQYF. CDR3 nucleotide sequence: TGCAGTGCTGCCCCCGGGACTAGTGGTTACGAGCAGTACTTC.

This clonotype was recorded a few times. The chain links TRBV20-1 to TRBJ2-5; D remains unclear. The V end lost 3 bases, the J end lost 4 bases, and 12 bases lay between the germline ends. Germline CDR1 DFQATT, CDR2 SNEGSKA (reference sequence). This CDR3 is built from 13 residues. The CDR3 spells CSARTPSRETQYF. The CDR3 nucleotides are TGCAGTGCTAGGACGCCCAGTAGAGAGACCCAGTACTTC.

The J gene is TRBJ2-7, the V gene TRBV27; 10 bases map to TRBD2. The germline V gene encodes CDR1 MNHEY and CDR2 SMNVEV (reference sequence). Trimming at V came to 5 bases and at J to 6 bases, leaving 7 bases not matched to a gene. The CDR3 has 14 amino acids. As DNA, the CDR3 is TGTGCCAGCAGTCACCTAGCGGGAGAAGGCGAGCAGTACTTC. Its protein is CASSHLAGEGEQYF.

The J gene is TRBJ2-2, the V gene TRBV3-1; 8 bases align to TRBD2. This CDR3 region has 16 residues. The V and J ends lost 4 bases and 5 bases, in that order; junction bases with no gene match: 9. Germline assignment: CDR1 LGHDT and CDR2 YNNKEL (reference sequence). The CDR3 DNA reads as TGTGCCAGCAGCCGAAGGAGCGGGAGCGGAACCGGGGAGCTGTTTTTT. Translated: CASSRRSGSGTGELFF.

The chain joins TRBV7-8 to TRBJ2-7; unclear D gene. V lost 0 bases and J 0 bases, leaving 9 bases between the germline ends. This CDR3 is built from 15 residues. Germline V gives CDR1 SGHVS, CDR2 FQNEAQ. Here the CDR3 reads CASSLAHSASYEQYF. CDR3 sequence (DNA): TGTGCCAGCAGCTTAGCTCACAGTGCCTCCTACGAGCAGTACTTC.

This clonotype was observed many times. The genes are TRBV13 and TRBJ2-7, with TRBD2 matching over 13 bases. V gave up 4 bases and J gave up 7 bases; unmatched junction bases: 4. Germline CDR1 reads PRHDT; CDR2 reads FYEKMQ (reference sequence). CDR3 length equals 14 residues. CDR3 loop: CASSSRLAGGEQYF. Written as DNA, the CDR3 is TGTGCCAGCAGCTCTAGACTAGCGGGGGGTGAGCAGTACTTC.

The chain is built from TRBV29-1 and TRBJ2-1, with D possibly matching TRBD2 (5 bases). The germline V gene has CDR1 SQVTM and CDR2 ANQGSEA. The CDR3 extends over 14 amino acids. Trimming removed 6 bases at V and 0 bases at J, with 12 bases between. The CDR3 here is CSVGVPFSYNEQFF. CDR3 nucleotide sequence: TGCAGCGTCGGGGTTCCTTTCTCCTACAATGAGCAGTTCTTC.

In its sample, this clonotype was seen many times. The CDR3 region has the DNA TGCAGCGTTGGGGGACTGTCCTACGAGCAGTACTTC. This encodes CSVGGLSYEQYF. This rearrangement joins TRBV29-1 to TRBJ2-7; the D gene is possibly TRBD2 (6 bases). The CDR3 covers 12 residues. Trimming left V 4 bases short and J 1 base short, with 8 bases between. Germline-derived CDR1 and CDR2 are SQVTM and ANQGSEA.

On this clonotype itself: This clone may be a read error of a much larger clone one base away. The chain has TRBV12-3 or TRBV12-4 and TRBJ2-3, with 10 bases aligning to TRBD1. This CDR3 is 17 amino acids long. CDR3 region: CASSLVWTTGGTGTQYF. DNA for the CDR3: TGTGCCAGCAGTTTGGTTTGGACGACAGGGGGCACAGGTACGCAGTATTTT.

The chain carries TRBV7-2 and TRBJ2-3; TRBD2 aligns across 10 bases. V lost 3 bases to trimming and J lost 4 bases; unmatched junction nucleotides: 10. This CDR3 has 17 amino acids. The germline CDR1 and CDR2 sequences are SGHTA and FQGNSA. CDR3 sequence: CASSFSGLARRPDTQYF. In DNA form, the CDR3 reads TGTGCCAGCAGCTTCTCGGGACTAGCGCGTCGTCCAGATACGCAGTATTTT.

The chain couples TRBV15 to TRBJ2-5; 9 bases map to TRBD1. The V gene's germline CDR1 is LNHNV and CDR2 YYDKDF (reference sequence). This CDR3 contains 14 residues. Trimming took 6 bases from V and 5 from J; bases not matched to a gene: 7. DNA for the CDR3: TGTGCCACCAGGCAACAGGGGGCCATCGAGACCCAGTACTTC. Translation gives CATRQQGAIETQYF.